A selection of T cell receptor beta chains follows, all from one sample in a study of T-cell memory formation after mild COVID-19. One entry per CDR3 protein, called by TCRdb with MiXCR from the 5' RACE reads. The data hold hundreds of thousands of distinct CDR3 sequences, with just under 20% observed a single time. Material for sequencing was PBMCs or a T cell subset sorted from them (not recorded which). These receptor sequences come from a man between 18 and 35 years old who had mild COVID-19 (a few samples of this study predate the infection). Cell type and time point are not known. Both conserved end residues are part of each CDR3. The D gene is left open where the match is weak.

V: TRBV5-6
J: TRBJ2-5
D: .
CDR3: CASSLGTPGTGRRAQYF

V: TRBV12-3/TRBV12-4
J: TRBJ2-2
D: .
CDR3: CASILREAGELFF

V: TRBV7-6
J: TRBJ2-1
D: .
CDR3: CASSPTWDEQFF

V: TRBV6-4
J: TRBJ2-7
D: .
CDR3: CASTQEQYF

V: TRBV5-1
J: TRBJ2-6
D: .
CDR3: CASTTGTGANVLTF

V: TRBV12-3/TRBV12-4
J: TRBJ2-7
D: .
CDR3: CASSPGQLSYEQYF

V: TRBV4-3
J: TRBJ2-1
D: .
CDR3: CASSQDRSGFNEQFF

V: TRBV20-1
J: TRBJ1-5
D: .
CDR3: CSASQGFGNQPQHF

V: TRBV5-6
J: TRBJ2-3
D: .
CDR3: CASSSLMRADTQYF

V: TRBV10-3
J: TRBJ1-2
D: .
CDR3: CAISESKIIQGYTF

V: TRBV7-6
J: TRBJ1-6
D: .
CDR3: CASSFAEEGYSPLHF

V: TRBV9
J: TRBJ1-1
D: .
CDR3: CASSVGQMMNTEAFF

V: TRBV7-8
J: TRBJ2-3
D: .
CDR3: CASSSPEGTDTQYF

V: TRBV20-1
J: TRBJ1-2
D: TRBD1
CDR3: CSARDRDYRGGYTF

V: TRBV6-5
J: TRBJ2-5
D: .
CDR3: CASSYSHRAIEETQYF

V: TRBV7-9
J: TRBJ1-2
D: TRBD1
CDR3: CASSLLRTGGADGYTF

V: TRBV20-1
J: TRBJ1-3
D: .
CDR3: CSASPSLDSGNTIYF

V: TRBV5-1
J: TRBJ2-3
D: .
CDR3: CASSLGRTGDTQYF

V: TRBV12-3/TRBV12-4
J: TRBJ1-2
D: .
CDR3: CASSLWGSGYTF

V: TRBV4-2
J: TRBJ2-2
D: .
CDR3: CASSQEEGRAGELFF

V: TRBV5-5
J: TRBJ2-6
D: .
CDR3: CASSLGYSGANVLTF

V: TRBV7-2
J: TRBJ1-6
D: TRBD1
CDR3: CASSSTGQNSPLHF

V: TRBV29-1
J: TRBJ2-1
D: .
CDR3: CSVLLTTGNEQFF

V: TRBV12-3/TRBV12-4
J: TRBJ1-3
D: .
CDR3: CASSSQQGSGNTIYF

V: TRBV2
J: TRBJ1-5
D: .
CDR3: CASTPGGSGNQPQHF

V: TRBV5-1
J: TRBJ2-3
D: TRBD1
CDR3: CASSTPRDRSTDTQYF

V: TRBV12-3/TRBV12-4
J: TRBJ2-1
D: TRBD2
CDR3: CASSFYRGENNEQFF

V: TRBV7-3
J: TRBJ2-2
D: .
CDR3: CASSHTGRRSGLFF

V: TRBV12-3/TRBV12-4
J: TRBJ1-1
D: .
CDR3: CASSPTRVGTEAFF

V: TRBV4-2
J: TRBJ2-6
D: TRBD2
CDR3: CASSQSRSGGVAGANVLTF

V: TRBV20-1
J: TRBJ2-5
D: .
CDR3: CSARDRVGGETQYF

V: TRBV4-3
J: TRBJ1-3
D: .
CDR3: CASSQDSSSQPGNTIYF

V: TRBV7-2
J: TRBJ1-5
D: TRBD1
CDR3: CASSLKATGGHQPQHF

V: TRBV7-2
J: TRBJ2-2
D: .
CDR3: CASSSRYGELFF

V: TRBV12-3/TRBV12-4
J: TRBJ2-1
D: .
CDR3: CASSFQLATYNEQFF

V: TRBV7-9
J: TRBJ1-4
D: TRBD1
CDR3: CASSFPRPGQGSTNEKLFF

V: TRBV5-4
J: TRBJ1-1
D: .
CDR3: CASSSDGRGDTEAFF

V: TRBV30
J: TRBJ1-2
D: .
CDR3: CAWSGVSGIRGYTF

V: TRBV9
J: TRBJ2-7
D: TRBD2
CDR3: CASSVRAGYSYEQYF

V: TRBV7-2
J: TRBJ2-5
D: .
CDR3: CASSLGGSEQTQYF

V: TRBV7-9
J: TRBJ1-2
D: .
CDR3: CASSPRGGIGYTF

V: TRBV28
J: TRBJ1-5
D: .
CDR3: CASSFGGSNQPQHF

V: TRBV18
J: TRBJ2-3
D: .
CDR3: CASSATSGTCKTRTDTQYF

V: TRBV5-8
J: TRBJ2-2
D: TRBD2
CDR3: CASSSREGERELFF

V: TRBV7-3
J: TRBJ2-3
D: .
CDR3: CASRLGGARTDTQYF

V: TRBV6-5
J: TRBJ2-6
D: TRBD2
CDR3: CASSYRASGVSGANVLTF

V: TRBV6-5
J: TRBJ2-5
D: .
CDR3: CASTGPSGTQYF

V: TRBV27
J: TRBJ2-7
D: TRBD2
CDR3: CASSRSGGSYEQYF

V: TRBV5-1
J: TRBJ2-5
D: .
CDR3: CASSPGLIGPQETQYF

V: TRBV24-1
J: TRBJ1-2
D: .
CDR3: CATSDLSGAGYTF

V: TRBV7-2
J: TRBJ2-1
D: .
CDR3: CASSLRGLSYNEQFF

V: TRBV29-1
J: TRBJ1-2
D: .
CDR3: CSVAPRRTTNYGYTF

V: TRBV5-1
J: TRBJ2-6
D: .
CDR3: CAIWSSGANVLTF

V: TRBV6-5
J: TRBJ2-7
D: TRBD1
CDR3: CASSSGQAMKYF

V: TRBV12-3/TRBV12-4
J: TRBJ2-6
D: TRBD1
CDR3: CASSARDRGIPSGANVLTF

V: TRBV18
J: TRBJ2-5
D: .
CDR3: CASSPHAAFSETQYF

V: TRBV7-2
J: TRBJ1-1
D: .
CDR3: CASSLDLGGLFYTEAFF

V: TRBV29-1
J: TRBJ2-7
D: .
CDR3: CSVEIQGLGEQYF

V: TRBV28
J: TRBJ2-5
D: .
CDR3: CASSSRSTQYF